This T cell receptor beta chain was captured in a study of blood T cells in healthy people across ages. From germline, CDR1 is DFQATT and CDR2 SNEGSKA (reference sequence). This CDR3 is 14 amino acids long. Through a sample-barcoded 5' primer and a J-beta primer mix, a second PCR was run for roughly 6 to 12 cycles. Each CDR3 protein gets one entry after TCRdb re-called the 5' RACE reads with MiXCR. The sample includes approximately 1,000,000 distinct CDR3 sequences, under 55% of them seen just once. Isolation yielded PBMCs, at least 6.5 million per sample, in every case. Per individual sample, total RNA of at least 5 micrograms was extracted. Note on this clonotype: Its specificity is not known. At one of its ends the junction is not consistent with the germline gene, which may arise from a read error.

The study's findings and limits: Any changes in expanded clonotypes were possibly confounded, as donor CMV status remained unknown. Long-lived donors exceeded aged donors in naive CD4+ cells and diversity.

Sequencing was carried out using blood. This rearrangement joins TRBV20-1 to TRBJ1-1; tentative D call: TRBD1 (6 bases). The sequence came from an older woman in good health. The CDR3 coding sequence is TGCAGTCCTAGGGGGGAGAGGATGAACACTGAAGCTTTCTTT. Translation gives CSPRGERMNTEAFF.